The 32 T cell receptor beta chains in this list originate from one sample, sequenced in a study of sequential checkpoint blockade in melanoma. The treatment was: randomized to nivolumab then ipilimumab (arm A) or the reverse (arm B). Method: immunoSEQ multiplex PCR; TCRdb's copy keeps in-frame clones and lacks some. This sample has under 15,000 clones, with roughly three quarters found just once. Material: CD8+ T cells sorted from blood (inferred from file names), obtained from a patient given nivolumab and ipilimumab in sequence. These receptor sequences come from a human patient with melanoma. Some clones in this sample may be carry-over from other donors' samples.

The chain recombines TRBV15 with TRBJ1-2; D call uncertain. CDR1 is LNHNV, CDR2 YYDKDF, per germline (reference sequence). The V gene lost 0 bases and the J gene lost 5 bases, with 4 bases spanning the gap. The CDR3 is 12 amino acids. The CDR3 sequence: CATSRERYGYTF. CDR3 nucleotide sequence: TGTGCCACCAGCAGAGAGAGATATGGCTACACCTTC.

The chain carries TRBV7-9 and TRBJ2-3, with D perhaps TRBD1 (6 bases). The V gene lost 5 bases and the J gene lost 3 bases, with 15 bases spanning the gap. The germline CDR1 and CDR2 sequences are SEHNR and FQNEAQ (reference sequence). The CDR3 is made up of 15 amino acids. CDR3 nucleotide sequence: TGTGCCAGCAGCATTAACAGGGACCTAACAGATACGCAGTATTTT. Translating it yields CASSINRDLTDTQYF.

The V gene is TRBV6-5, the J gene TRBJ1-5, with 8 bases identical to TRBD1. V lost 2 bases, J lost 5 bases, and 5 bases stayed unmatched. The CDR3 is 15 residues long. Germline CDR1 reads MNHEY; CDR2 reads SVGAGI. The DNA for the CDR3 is TGTGCCAGCAGTTACCGGGACAGGTACGATCAGCCCCAGCATTTT. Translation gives CASSYRDRYDQPQHF.

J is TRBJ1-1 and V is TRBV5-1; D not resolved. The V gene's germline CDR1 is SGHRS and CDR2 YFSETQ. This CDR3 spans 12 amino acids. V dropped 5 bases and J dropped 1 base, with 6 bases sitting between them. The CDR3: CASRQKNTEAFF. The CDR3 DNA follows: TGCGCCAGCAGGCAGAAGAACACTGAAGCTTTCTTT.

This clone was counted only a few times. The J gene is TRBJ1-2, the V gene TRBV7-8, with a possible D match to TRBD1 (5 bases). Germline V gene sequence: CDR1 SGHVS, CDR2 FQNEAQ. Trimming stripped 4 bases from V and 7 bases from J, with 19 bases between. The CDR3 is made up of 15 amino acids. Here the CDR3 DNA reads TGTGCCAGCAGCTCTACCTGGAGGGGAGTTGGTGGCTACACCTTC. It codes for CASSSTWRGVGGYTF.

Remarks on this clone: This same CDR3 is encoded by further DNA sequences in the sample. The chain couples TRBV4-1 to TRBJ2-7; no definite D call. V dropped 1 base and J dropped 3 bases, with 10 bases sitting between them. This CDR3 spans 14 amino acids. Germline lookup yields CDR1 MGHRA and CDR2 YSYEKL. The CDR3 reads CASSQAPGGYEQYF. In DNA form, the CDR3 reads TGCGCCAGCAGCCAAGCCCCAGGTGGCTACGAGCAGTACTTC.

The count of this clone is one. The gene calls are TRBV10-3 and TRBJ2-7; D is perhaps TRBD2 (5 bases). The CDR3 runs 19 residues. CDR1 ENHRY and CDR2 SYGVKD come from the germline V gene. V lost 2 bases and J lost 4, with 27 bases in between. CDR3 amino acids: CAISEPESIRDVTIYEQYF. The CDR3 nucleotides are TGTGCCATCAGTGAGCCCGAAAGTATACGGGATGTTACTATATACGAGCAGTACTTC.

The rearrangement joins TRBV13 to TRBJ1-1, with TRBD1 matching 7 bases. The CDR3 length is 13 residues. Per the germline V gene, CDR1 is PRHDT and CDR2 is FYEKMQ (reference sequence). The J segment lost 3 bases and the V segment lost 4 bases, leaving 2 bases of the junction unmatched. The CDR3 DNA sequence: TGTGCCAGCAGCTCGGGACAGTACACTGAAGCTTTCTTT. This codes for CASSSGQYTEAFF.

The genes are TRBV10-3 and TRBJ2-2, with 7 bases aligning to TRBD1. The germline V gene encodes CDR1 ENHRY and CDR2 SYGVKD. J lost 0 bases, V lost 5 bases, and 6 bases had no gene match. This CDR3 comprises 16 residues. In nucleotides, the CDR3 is TGTGCCATCAGTTCATCGGACAGGTCGAACACCGGGGAGCTGTTTTTT. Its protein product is CAISSSDRSNTGELFF.

CDR3 sequence reads: CASSFGTGYNSPLHF. The CDR3 bases are TGTGCCAGCAGCTTCGGGACAGGGTATAATTCACCCCTCCACTTT. This sequence joins TRBV5-6 and TRBJ1-6; 9 nucleotides agree with TRBD1. The ends lost 2 bases at V and 4 bases at J; junction bases unmatched: 1. The CDR3 sequence is 15 residues long. The germline V gene encodes CDR1 SGHDT and CDR2 YYEEEE.

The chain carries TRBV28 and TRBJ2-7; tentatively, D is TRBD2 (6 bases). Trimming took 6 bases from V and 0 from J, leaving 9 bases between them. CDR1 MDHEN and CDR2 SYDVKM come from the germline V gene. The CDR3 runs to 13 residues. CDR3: CASRRDGSYEQYF. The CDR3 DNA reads TGTGCCAGCAGGCGGGACGGCTCCTACGAGCAGTACTTC.

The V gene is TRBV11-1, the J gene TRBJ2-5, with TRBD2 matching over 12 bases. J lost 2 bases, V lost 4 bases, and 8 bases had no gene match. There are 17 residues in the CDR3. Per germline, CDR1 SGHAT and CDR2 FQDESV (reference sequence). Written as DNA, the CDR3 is TGTGCCAGCAGCTCGCCGCGACTAGCGGGGGTTCAAGAGACCCAGTACTTC. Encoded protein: CASSSPRLAGVQETQYF.

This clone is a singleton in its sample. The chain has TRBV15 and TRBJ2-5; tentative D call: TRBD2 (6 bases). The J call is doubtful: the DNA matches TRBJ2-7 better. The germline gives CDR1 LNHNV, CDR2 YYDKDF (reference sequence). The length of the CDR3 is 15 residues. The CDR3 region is CATSRPGGGIYEQYF. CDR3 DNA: TGTGCCACCAGCAGACCGGGCGGAGGGATCTACGAGCAGTACTTC.

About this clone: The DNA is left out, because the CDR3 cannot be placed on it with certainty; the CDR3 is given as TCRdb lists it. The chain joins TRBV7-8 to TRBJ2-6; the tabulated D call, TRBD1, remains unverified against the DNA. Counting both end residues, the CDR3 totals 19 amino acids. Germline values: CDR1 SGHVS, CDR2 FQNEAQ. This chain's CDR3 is CASSLGRQGWASGANVPTF.

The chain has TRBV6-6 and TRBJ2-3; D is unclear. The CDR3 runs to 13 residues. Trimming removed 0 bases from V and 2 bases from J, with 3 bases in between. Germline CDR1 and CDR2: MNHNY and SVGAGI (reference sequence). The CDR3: CASSYSATDTQYF. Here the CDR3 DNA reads TGTGCCAGCAGTTACTCAGCCACAGATACGCAGTATTTT.

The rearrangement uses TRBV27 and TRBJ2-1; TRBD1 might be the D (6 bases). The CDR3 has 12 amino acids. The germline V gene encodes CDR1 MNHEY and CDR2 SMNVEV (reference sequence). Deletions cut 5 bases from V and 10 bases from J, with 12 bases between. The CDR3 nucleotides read TGTGCCAGCAGTGCAGGGGTCGGGGAGCAGTTCTTC. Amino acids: CASSAGVGEQFF.

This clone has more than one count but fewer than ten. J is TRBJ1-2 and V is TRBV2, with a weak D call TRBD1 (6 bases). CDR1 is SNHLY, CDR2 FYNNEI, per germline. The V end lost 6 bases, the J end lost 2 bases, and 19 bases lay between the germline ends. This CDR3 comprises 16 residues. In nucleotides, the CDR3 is TGTGCCAGCAGGGCCCTAGGGGACACCAAAAACTATGGCTACACCTTC. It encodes CASRALGDTKNYGYTF.

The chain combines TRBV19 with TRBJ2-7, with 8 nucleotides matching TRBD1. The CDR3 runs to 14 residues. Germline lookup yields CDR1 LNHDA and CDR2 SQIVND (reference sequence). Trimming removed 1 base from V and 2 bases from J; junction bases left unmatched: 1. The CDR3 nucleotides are TGTGCCAGTAGTATAGGGACAGGGACCTACGAGCAGTACTTC. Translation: CASSIGTGTYEQYF.

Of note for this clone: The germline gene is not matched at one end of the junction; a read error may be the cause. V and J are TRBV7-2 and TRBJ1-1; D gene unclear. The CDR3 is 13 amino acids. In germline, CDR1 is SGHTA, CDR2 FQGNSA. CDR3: CASSPFRNTEAFF. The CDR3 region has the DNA TGCGCCAGCAGCCCGTTCCGGAACACTGAAGCTTTCTTT.

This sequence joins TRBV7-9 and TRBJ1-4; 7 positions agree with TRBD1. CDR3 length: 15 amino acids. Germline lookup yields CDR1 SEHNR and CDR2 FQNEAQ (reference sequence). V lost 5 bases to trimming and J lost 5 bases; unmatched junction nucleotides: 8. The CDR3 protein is CASSQQTGVNEKLFF. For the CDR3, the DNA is TGTGCCAGCAGCCAACAAACAGGGGTAAATGAAAAACTGTTTTTT.

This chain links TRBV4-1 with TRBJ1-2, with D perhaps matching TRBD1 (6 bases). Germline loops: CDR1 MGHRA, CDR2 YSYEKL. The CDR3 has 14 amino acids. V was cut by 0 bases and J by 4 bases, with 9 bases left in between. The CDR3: CASSQEGGAYGYTF. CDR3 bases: TGCGCCAGCAGCCAAGAAGGGGGGGCCTATGGCTACACCTTC.

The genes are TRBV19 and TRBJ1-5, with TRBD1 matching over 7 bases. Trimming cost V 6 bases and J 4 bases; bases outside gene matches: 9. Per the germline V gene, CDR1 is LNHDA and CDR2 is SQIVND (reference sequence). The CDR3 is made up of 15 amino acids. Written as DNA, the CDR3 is TGTGCCAGTAGCGACACAGGGGTCAGTAATCAGCCCCAGCATTTT. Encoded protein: CASSDTGVSNQPQHF.

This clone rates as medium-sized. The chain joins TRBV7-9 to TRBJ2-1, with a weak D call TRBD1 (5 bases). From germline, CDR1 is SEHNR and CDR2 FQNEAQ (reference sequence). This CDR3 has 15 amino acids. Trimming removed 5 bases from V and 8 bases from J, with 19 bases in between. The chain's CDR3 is CASSPGWMHGYEQFF. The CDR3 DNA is TGTGCCAGCAGCCCAGGGTGGATGCACGGTTATGAGCAGTTCTTC.

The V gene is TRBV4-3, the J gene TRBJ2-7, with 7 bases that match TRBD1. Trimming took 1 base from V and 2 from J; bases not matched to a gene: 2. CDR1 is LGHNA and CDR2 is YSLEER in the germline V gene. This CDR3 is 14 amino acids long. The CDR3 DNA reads TGCGCCAGCAGCCAAGCCCAGGGGGCCTACGAGCAGTACTTC. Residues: CASSQAQGAYEQYF.

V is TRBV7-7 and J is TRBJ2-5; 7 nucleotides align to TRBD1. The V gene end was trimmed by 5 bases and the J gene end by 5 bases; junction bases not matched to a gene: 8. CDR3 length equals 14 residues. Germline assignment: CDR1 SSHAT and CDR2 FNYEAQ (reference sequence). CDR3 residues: CASSHESRGETQYF. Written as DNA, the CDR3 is TGTGCCAGCAGCCATGAGTCCAGGGGGGAGACCCAGTACTTC.

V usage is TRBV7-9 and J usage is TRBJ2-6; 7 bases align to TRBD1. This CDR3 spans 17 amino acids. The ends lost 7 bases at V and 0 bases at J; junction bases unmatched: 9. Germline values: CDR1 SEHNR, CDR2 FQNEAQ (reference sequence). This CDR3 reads CASISGDSSSGANVLTF. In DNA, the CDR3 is TGTGCCAGCATCTCCGGGGACAGTAGCTCTGGGGCCAACGTCCTGACTTTC.

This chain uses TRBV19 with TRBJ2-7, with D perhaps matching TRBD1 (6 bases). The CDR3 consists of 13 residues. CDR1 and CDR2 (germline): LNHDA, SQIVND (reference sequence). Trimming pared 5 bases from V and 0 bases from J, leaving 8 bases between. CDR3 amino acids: CASSRTVSYEQYF. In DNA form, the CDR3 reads TGTGCCAGTAGTCGGACAGTCTCCTACGAGCAGTACTTC.

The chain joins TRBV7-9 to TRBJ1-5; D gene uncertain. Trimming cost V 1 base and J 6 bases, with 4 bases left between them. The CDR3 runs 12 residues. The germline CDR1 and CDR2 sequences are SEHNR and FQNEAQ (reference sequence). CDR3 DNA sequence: TGTGCCAGCAGCTTAGGCGGTCAGCCCCAGCATTTT. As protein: CASSLGGQPQHF.

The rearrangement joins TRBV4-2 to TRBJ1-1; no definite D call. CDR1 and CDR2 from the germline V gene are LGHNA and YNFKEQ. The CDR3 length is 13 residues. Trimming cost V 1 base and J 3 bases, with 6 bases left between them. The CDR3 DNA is TGTGCCAGCAGCCAAGCGAGGTACACTGAAGCTTTCTTT. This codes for CASSQARYTEAFF.

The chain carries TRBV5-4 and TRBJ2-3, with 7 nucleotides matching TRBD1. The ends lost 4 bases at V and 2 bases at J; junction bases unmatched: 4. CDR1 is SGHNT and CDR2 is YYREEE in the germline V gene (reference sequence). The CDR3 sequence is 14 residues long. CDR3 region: CASSATGFTDTQYF. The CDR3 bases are TGTGCCAGCAGCGCGACAGGGTTCACAGATACGCAGTATTTT.

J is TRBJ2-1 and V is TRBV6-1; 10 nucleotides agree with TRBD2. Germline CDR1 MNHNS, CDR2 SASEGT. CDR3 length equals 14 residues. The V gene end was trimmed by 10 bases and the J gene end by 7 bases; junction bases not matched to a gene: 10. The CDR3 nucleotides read TGTGCCACCCAGCGGGGGGGTAACGGGAATGAGCAGTTCTTC. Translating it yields CATQRGGNGNEQFF.

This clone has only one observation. This CDR3 reads CASSFVLELNYGYTF. CDR3 sequence (DNA): TGTGCCAGCAGCTTCGTCCTTGAACTTAACTATGGCTACACCTTC. J is TRBJ1-2 and V is TRBV5-6; D is undetermined. Looked up from germline, CDR1 is SGHDT and CDR2 is YYEEEE. V was shortened by 2 bases and J by 1 base, with 12 bases between the two germline ends. The CDR3 has 15 residues.